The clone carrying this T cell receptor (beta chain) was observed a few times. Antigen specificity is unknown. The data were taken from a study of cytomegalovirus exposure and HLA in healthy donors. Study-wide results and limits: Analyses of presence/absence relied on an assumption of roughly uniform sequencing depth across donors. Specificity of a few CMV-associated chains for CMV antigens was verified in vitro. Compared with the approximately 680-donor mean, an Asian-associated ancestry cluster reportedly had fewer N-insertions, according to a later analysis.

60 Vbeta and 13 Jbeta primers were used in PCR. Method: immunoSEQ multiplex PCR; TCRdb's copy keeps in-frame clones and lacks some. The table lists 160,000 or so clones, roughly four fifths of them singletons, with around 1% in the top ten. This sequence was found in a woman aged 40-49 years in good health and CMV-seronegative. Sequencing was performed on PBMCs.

Here the CDR3 reads CASSSRGNSYTNEKLFF. CDR3 DNA sequence: TGTGCCAGTAGTAGCAGGGGTAATTCTTACACTAATGAAAAACTGTTTTTT. The chain carries TRBV19 and TRBJ1-4; weak D call: TRBD1 (6 bases). The CDR3 contains 17 residues. CDR1 and CDR2 from the germline V gene are LNHDA and SQIVND (reference sequence). Trimming removed 4 bases at V and 2 bases at J, with 17 bases between.